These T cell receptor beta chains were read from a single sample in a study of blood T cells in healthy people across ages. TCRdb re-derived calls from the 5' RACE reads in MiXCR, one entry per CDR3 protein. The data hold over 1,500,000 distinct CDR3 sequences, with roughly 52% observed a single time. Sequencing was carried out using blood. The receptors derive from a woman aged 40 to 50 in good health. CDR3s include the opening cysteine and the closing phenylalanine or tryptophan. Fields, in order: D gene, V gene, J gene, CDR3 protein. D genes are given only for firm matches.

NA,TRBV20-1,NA,CSASLSYNEQYF
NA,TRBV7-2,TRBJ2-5,CASSDSPNQGAKTQYF
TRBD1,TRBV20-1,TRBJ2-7,CSAEDRGEGYEQYF
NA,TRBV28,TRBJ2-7,CASSPTGRYEQYF
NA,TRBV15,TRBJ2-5,CATSRDGRVLETQYF
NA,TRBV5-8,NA,CASSLEEYRKQETQYF
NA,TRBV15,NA,CATSREMGLDEQYF
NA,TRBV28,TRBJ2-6,CASSFSSLSSGANVLTF
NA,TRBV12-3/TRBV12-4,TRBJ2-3,CASRQAGARHDTQYF
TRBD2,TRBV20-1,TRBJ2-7,CSGARGRGAYEQYF
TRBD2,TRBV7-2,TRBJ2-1,CASSLVPAGGLNEQFF
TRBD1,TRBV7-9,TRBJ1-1,CASRQGTGRSNTEAFF
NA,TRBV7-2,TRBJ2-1,CASSLGVRDRLGETQFF
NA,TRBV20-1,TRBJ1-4,CSARVRMDGEKLFF
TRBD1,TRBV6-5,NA,CASSYSRQGEGEQYF
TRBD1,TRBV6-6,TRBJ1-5,CASSYQGQVQPQHF
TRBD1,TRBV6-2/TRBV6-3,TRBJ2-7,CASSSGTGVSYEQYF
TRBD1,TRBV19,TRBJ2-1,CASWDRVNEQFF
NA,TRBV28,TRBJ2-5,CASSKGSQETQYF
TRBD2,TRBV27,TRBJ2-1,CASSAGGAGGPYNEQFF
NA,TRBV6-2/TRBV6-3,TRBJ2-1,CASSVPGLEQFF
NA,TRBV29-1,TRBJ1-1,CSAITFGSTEAFF
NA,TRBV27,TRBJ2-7,CASRSGTRPYNEQYF
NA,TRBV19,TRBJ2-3,CASSTLSGLADPDTQYF
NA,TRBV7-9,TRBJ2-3,CASSLGPTQYF
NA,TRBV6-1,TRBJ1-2,CASSEMEGGYGYTF
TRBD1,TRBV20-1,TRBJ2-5,CSAQGAGQETQYF
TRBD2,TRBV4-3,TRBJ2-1,CASSRGLAGFDEQFF
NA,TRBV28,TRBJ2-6,CASSFLIAGGTTGANVLTF
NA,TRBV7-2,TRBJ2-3,CAAEHSTDTQYF
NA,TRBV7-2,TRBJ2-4,CASSLDRGQNIQYF
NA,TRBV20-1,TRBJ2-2,CSAKGGTEYTGELFF
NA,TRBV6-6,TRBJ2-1,CASSDRNYNEQFF
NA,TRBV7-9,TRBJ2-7,CASSDTGISYEQYF
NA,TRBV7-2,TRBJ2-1,CASSLAVLCNEQFF
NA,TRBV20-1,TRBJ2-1,CSATQAPAYNEQFF
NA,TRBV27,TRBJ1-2,CASSRSVSVGYGYTF
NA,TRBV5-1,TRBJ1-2,CASRPAGVTGYGYTF
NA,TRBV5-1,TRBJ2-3,CASSLGPVTRDTQYF
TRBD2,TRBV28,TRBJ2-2,CAAGVVIPGELFF
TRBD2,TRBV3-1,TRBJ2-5,CASSPRLAGSQGETQYF
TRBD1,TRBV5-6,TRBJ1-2,CASSLAGDRADGYTF
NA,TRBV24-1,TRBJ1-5,CATSVGGKQPQHF
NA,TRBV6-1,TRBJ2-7,CASSNGQTQEQYF
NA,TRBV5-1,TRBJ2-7,CASSLSPQGPRHEQYF
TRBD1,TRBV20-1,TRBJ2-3,CSAAQGVASTDTQYF
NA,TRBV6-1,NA,CASSRTGNPLNEQYF
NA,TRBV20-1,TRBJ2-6,CSARDPGGTGANVLTF
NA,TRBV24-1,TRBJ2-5,CATSDPGRARQETQYF